This record covers a single TCR beta chain. Its antigen is not known. CD45RO-negative cells were positively selected for CCR7, leaving out terminally differentiated effector memory CD45RA+ cells. The data were taken from a study of shared clonotypes between healthy human individuals. Study at large: Ranging from 18 to 49 in age, donors were a couple of women and a few men.

The CDR3 has 14 amino acids. Germline assignment: CDR1 SGHTS and CDR2 YDEGEE. Trimming took off 4 bases at V and 0 bases at J, with 10 bases between the two ends. Study-level findings and limits: Relative to their counterparts shared across all four donors, non-shared clonotypes exhibited diminished generation probabilities. Sampling used blood alone; tissue repertoires probably differ. Naive CD4 clonotypes were shared across a handful of donors at roughly 4.6%.

This table comes from immunoSEQ multiplex PCR, and its TCRdb copy is limited to in-frame clones, with some not included. The table includes millions of clones, about 94% detected once. The receptor's source is a man aged 18 to 29 in good health. The source material was naive CD8+ T cells sorted from blood. The chain links TRBV5-8 to TRBJ2-5, with D unresolved. The CDR3 sequence: CASSLTEYQETQYF. The CDR3 DNA reads TGTGCCAGCAGCCTTACAGAGTACCAAGAGACCCAGTACTTC.